The 14 T cell receptor beta chains below were found in one sample sequenced in a study of patients and donors after allogeneic stem cell transplantation. TCRdb recomputed calls from the RT-PCR reads with MiXCR, one row per CDR3 protein. The sample shows roughly 180,000 distinct CDR3 sequences, around two fifths of them seen only once. Sequencing was done on a sample of blood, either unsorted or a sorted T cell fraction (not recorded which). The receptors were gathered from a human donor who was either an allogeneic HSCT recipient or a stem cell or donor lymphocyte infusion donor (not recorded which). It is not recorded whose cells these are; they may come from a transplant donor.

The chain couples TRBV24-1 to TRBJ2-5; D remains ambiguous. Germline V gives CDR1 KGHDR, CDR2 SFDVKD. This CDR3 has 13 amino acids. V shed 1 base and J shed 4 bases, with 6 bases lying between them. CDR3 region: CATSDLGRETQYF. The CDR3 coding sequence is TGTGCCACCAGTGATTTAGGACGAGAGACCCAGTACTTC.

The chain combines TRBV28 with TRBJ1-5; 8 positions match TRBD1. V gave up 4 bases and J gave up 0 bases; unmatched junction bases: 14. The CDR3 sequence is 19 residues long. The germline V gene has CDR1 MDHEN and CDR2 SYDVKM. CDR3 bases: TGTGCCAGCAGTTCCCATCTTGGACAGGGAGGATATAGCAATCAGCCCCAGCATTTT. Protein product: CASSSHLGQGGYSNQPQHF.

The chain is built from TRBV10-3 and TRBJ2-4; tentative D call: TRBD1 (6 bases). CDR1 is ENHRY and CDR2 is SYGVKD in the germline V gene. The V end was cut by 9 bases, the J end by 2 bases, with 14 bases between. This CDR3 has 14 amino acids. The CDR3: CAIAGTSPKNIQYF. CDR3 in DNA: TGTGCCATAGCCGGGACATCCCCCAAAAACATTCAGTACTTC.

For this clonotype: Sequence at one end of the junction differs from germline and may be a read error. The J gene is TRBJ2-5, the V gene TRBV27; the D gene is possibly TRBD2 (6 bases). The CDR3 is made up of 13 amino acids. Germline V lookup: CDR1 MNHEY, CDR2 SMNVEV (reference sequence). For the CDR3, the DNA is TGTGCCAGCAGTTTATCTAGCCGGGAGAGCCAGTACTTC. Protein product: CASSLSSRESQYF.

This clonotype was counted a few times. The rearrangement uses TRBV5-1 and TRBJ1-1; 9 positions agree with TRBD1. Trimming cost V 5 bases and J 1 base; bases outside gene matches: 12. The germline V gene has CDR1 SGHRS and CDR2 YFSETQ. The CDR3 covers 17 residues. The CDR3 sequence: CASSGGTGSSPNTEAFF. The CDR3 bases are TGCGCCAGCAGTGGGGGGACAGGGTCCAGTCCGAACACTGAAGCTTTCTTT.

V gene TRBV20-1 combines with J gene TRBJ1-1; D perhaps matches TRBD1 (5 bases). The CDR3 totals 13 residues. Germline V gives CDR1 DFQATT, CDR2 SNEGSKA (reference sequence). V lost 2 bases to trimming and J lost 5 bases, with 12 bases between them. CDR3 sequence: CSARYGAGTEAFF. The CDR3 region has the DNA TGCAGTGCTAGATATGGGGCAGGGACTGAAGCTTTCTTT.

V is TRBV12-5 and J is TRBJ1-5, with TRBD1 identical over 11 bases. Per germline, CDR1 LGHNT and CDR2 FRNRAP. The CDR3 covers 15 residues. Germline trimming cut 5 bases from V and 7 bases from J; bases unmatched to any gene: 7. CDR3 nucleotides: TGTGCTAGTGGTCCCGGGACAGGGGGTTTGCAGCCCCAGCATTTT. Translation: CASGPGTGGLQPQHF.

The V gene is TRBV29-1, the J gene TRBJ2-1; D may match TRBD1 or TRBD2 (5 bases each). Germline loops: CDR1 SQVTM, CDR2 ANQGSEA. The CDR3 sequence is 11 residues long. V gave up 3 bases and J gave up 8 bases, with 8 bases separating them. CDR3 DNA sequence: TGCAGCGTTGATGGGGGACATGAGCAGTTCTTC. It codes for CSVDGGHEQFF.

This chain links TRBV7-3 with TRBJ2-1, with TRBD2 matching 13 bases. V trimming: 5 bases; J trimming: 2 bases; junction bases outside the gene matches: 0. The CDR3 consists of 15 residues. Germline loops: CDR1 SGHTA, CDR2 FQGTGA. In nucleotides, the CDR3 is TGTGCCAGCAGCACTAGCGGGAGGGCCTACAATGAGCAGTTCTTC. Its translation: CASSTSGRAYNEQFF.

This chain uses TRBV6-1 with TRBJ1-3; D possibly corresponds to TRBD1 (5 bases). CDR1 MNHNS and CDR2 SASEGT come from the germline V gene. The CDR3 is 14 amino acids. The ends were cut back, 7 bases at V and 1 base at J, with 11 bases in the middle. The CDR3 coding sequence is TGTGCCAGCACCGCCGGGACGTCTGGAAACACCATATATTTT. Translated: CASTAGTSGNTIYF.

This clonotype showed up just a few times. J is TRBJ2-4 and V is TRBV7-9; D gene ambiguous. Germline assignment: CDR1 SEHNR and CDR2 FQNEAQ (reference sequence). Trimming left V 0 bases short and J 1 base short, with 7 bases between. This CDR3 comprises 15 residues. CDR3 sequence: CASSLATGAKNIQYF. In DNA, the CDR3 is TGTGCCAGCAGCTTAGCGACCGGGGCCAAAAACATTCAGTACTTC.

Only a few counts were recorded for this clonotype. The chain is built from TRBV4-3 and TRBJ2-7, with D possibly called TRBD1 or TRBD2 (5 bases each). V lost 9 bases and J lost 0, with 15 bases in between. The germline V gene encodes CDR1 LGHNA and CDR2 YSLEER. The CDR3 length is 14 residues. The CDR3 nucleotides read TGCGCCAGTTCTCCACGGGACGACTCCTACGAGCAGTACTTC. Translating gives CASSPRDDSYEQYF.

This clonotype was detected only a few times. The V gene is TRBV20-1, the J gene TRBJ2-7; TRBD2 is a possible D gene (6 bases). V was trimmed by 6 bases and J by 0 bases, leaving 18 bases between them. The germline gives CDR1 DFQATT, CDR2 SNEGSKA (reference sequence). The CDR3 runs 15 residues. Written as DNA, the CDR3 is TGCAGTGCCCGTCAGAGGGGAGGCCGCTCCTACGAGCAGTACTTC. Protein sequence: CSARQRGGRSYEQYF.

The CDR3 loop is CASSYPSRLILAKNIQYF. As DNA, the CDR3 is TGTGCCAGCAGTTACCCTTCTCGACTGATCCTAGCCAAAAACATTCAGTACTTC. J is TRBJ2-4 and V is TRBV6-2 or TRBV6-3; D uncertain. Germline assignment: CDR1 MNHEY and CDR2 SVGEGT. The CDR3 has 18 amino acids. The V gene lost 2 bases and the J gene lost 0 bases, with 17 bases spanning the gap.